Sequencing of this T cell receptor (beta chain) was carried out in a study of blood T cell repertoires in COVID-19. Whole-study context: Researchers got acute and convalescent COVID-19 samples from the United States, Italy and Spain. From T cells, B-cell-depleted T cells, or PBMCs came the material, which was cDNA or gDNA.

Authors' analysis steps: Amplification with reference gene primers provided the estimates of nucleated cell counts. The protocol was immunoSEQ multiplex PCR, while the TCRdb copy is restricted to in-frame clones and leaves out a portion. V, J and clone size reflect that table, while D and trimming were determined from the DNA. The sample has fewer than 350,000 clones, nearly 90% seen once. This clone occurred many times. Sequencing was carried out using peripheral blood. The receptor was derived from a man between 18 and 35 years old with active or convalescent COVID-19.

The CDR3 spells CASSRSGQGVYEQYF. As DNA, the CDR3 is TGTGCCAGCAGCCGCTCCGGACAGGGTGTGTACGAGCAGTACTTC. V is TRBV3-1 (or the pseudogene TRBV3-2) and J is TRBJ2-7; 8 nucleotides align to TRBD1. The CDR3 contains 15 residues. Germline V CDR1 and CDR2: LGHDT, YNNKEL (reference sequence). J gave up 4 bases and V 4 bases, and 9 bases lay outside the gene matches.